These 31 T cell receptor beta chains were sequenced from one sample in a study of beta chain features in type 1 diabetes. Of the isolated RNA, all was reverse transcribed, and so the sequenced material was expressed TCRB transcripts. Generated by immunoSEQ multiplex PCR, the TCRdb table keeps only in-frame clones and is missing some. The sample includes approximately 60,000 clones, approximately 52% seen only once; the top ten take 2.6%. Their target antigens are unknown. General study findings and limits: When Type 1 diabetes patients were examined, their TCRB CDR3s proved moderately but significantly shorter in all four CD4+ subsets.

The material sequenced was Tregs from blood. These TCRs come from a woman between 35 and 50 years old with type 1 diabetes.

The rearrangement uses TRBV2 and TRBJ2-1; D not certain. CDR1 SNHLY and CDR2 FYNNEI come from the germline V gene. V was trimmed by 7 bases and J by 6 bases, leaving 19 bases between them. The CDR3 extends over 15 amino acids. CDR3 sequence reads: CASTVVLATVNEQFF. The CDR3 region has the DNA TGTGCCAGCACCGTGGTCCTCGCAACGGTCAATGAGCAGTTCTTC.

The rearrangement joins TRBV4-3 to TRBJ2-2; 7 bases line up with TRBD2. Losses at the gene ends were 1 base for V and 5 bases for J; bases not matched to a gene: 7. The CDR3 is 16 residues long. The germline gives CDR1 LGHNA, CDR2 YSLEER. CDR3 sequence reads: CASSQARLAGTGELFF. For the CDR3, the DNA is TGCGCCAGCAGCCAAGCGAGACTAGCCGGGACCGGGGAGCTGTTTTTT.

This chain joins TRBV9 and TRBJ1-2; D possibly corresponds to TRBD1 (5 bases). The V gene lost 4 bases and the J gene lost 6 bases, with 10 bases spanning the gap. Germline V gene lookup returns CDR1 SGDLS and CDR2 YYNGEE. There are 12 residues in the CDR3. CDR3 loop: CASSLGHDGYTF. The CDR3 DNA sequence: TGTGCCAGCAGCTTAGGACACGATGGCTACACCTTC.

This chain uses TRBV5-1 with TRBJ2-1, with TRBD2 as a possible D gene (5 bases). Germline V gene data show CDR1 as SGHRS and CDR2 as YFSETQ. This CDR3 spans 12 amino acids. The V and J ends lost 3 bases and 11 bases respectively, with 12 bases between them. The CDR3 nucleotides are TGCGCCAGCAGCTCCTTGGACTTACAGCAGTTCTTC. Translating gives CASSSLDLQQFF.

This clone was counted between two and nine times. The chain couples TRBV7-2 to TRBJ1-1; a weak D match, TRBD1 (6 bases). The V end was cut by 5 bases, the J end by 1 base, with 8 bases between. The CDR3 runs 13 residues. The germline gives CDR1 SGHTA, CDR2 FQGNSA. The CDR3 nucleotides read TGTGCCAGCAGCGAGACAGGGAACACTGAAGCTTTCTTT. This gives the protein CASSETGNTEAFF.

The table lists this clone with a few counts. The V and J genes are TRBV21-1 and TRBJ2-1; the D call TRBD1 from the table was never checked on the DNA. TRBV21-1 is termed a pseudogene. The CDR3 has 13 amino acids. Here the CDR3 reads CASSKAQVTEQFF. CDR3 bases: TGTGCCAGCAGCAAAGCCCAGGTAACTGAGCAGTTCTTC.

This chain links TRBV27 with TRBJ2-5; TRBD2 matches at 9 bases. Germline V gives CDR1 MNHEY, CDR2 SMNVEV (reference sequence). The CDR3 runs 12 residues. Trimming removed 9 bases from V and 6 bases from J; junction bases left unmatched: 5. The CDR3 spells CASGLARQTQYF. CDR3 sequence (DNA): TGTGCCAGTGGACTAGCGAGGCAGACCCAGTACTTC.

This clone showed up just a few times. This rearrangement joins TRBV28 to TRBJ1-2; 8 bases are shared with TRBD1. The CDR3 has 12 amino acids. Trimming at V came to 6 bases and at J to 10 bases, leaving 7 bases not matched to a gene. From germline, CDR1 is MDHEN and CDR2 SYDVKM. Here the CDR3 reads CASSKRQGHYTF. The CDR3 coding sequence is TGTGCCAGCAGCAAAAGACAGGGGCACTACACCTTC.

V and J are TRBV7-2 and TRBJ1-5; 7 positions match TRBD1. Germline CDR1 SGHTA, CDR2 FQGNSA. Losses at the gene ends were 0 bases for V and 2 bases for J; bases not matched to a gene: 4. CDR3 size: 16 residues. The CDR3 spells CASSLARGIGNQPQHF. The CDR3 DNA reads as TGTGCCAGCAGCTTAGCCAGGGGGATAGGCAATCAGCCCCAGCATTTT.

In its sample, this clone was seen a few times. The genes are TRBV6-6 and TRBJ2-5, with 12 bases that match TRBD2. The CDR3 loop spans 13 amino acids. Germline CDR1 is MNHNY and CDR2 is SVGAGI (reference sequence). V gave up 10 bases and J gave up 3 bases; unmatched junction bases: 3. The CDR3 sequence: CATRTSGEETQYF. DNA for the CDR3: TGTGCCACCAGGACTAGCGGGGAAGAGACCCAGTACTTC.

The table lists this clone with a few counts. The V and J genes are TRBV7-2 and TRBJ2-5, with 14 nucleotides matching TRBD2. The CDR3 runs to 15 residues. The germline V gene encodes CDR1 SGHTA and CDR2 FQGNSA. V lost 3 bases and J lost 5; bases outside the gene matches: 2. The CDR3 nucleotides are TGTGCCAGCAGCTTCTGGACTAGCGGGAGGGAGACCCAGTACTTC. Protein product: CASSFWTSGRETQYF.

V gene TRBV6-5 combines with J gene TRBJ2-1, with 9 bases fitting TRBD1. Trimming at V came to 7 bases and at J to 3 bases, leaving 7 bases not matched to a gene. The CDR3 is 15 amino acids. CDR1 MNHEY and CDR2 SVGAGI come from the germline V gene. As DNA, the CDR3 is TGTGCCAGCACCCGGACAGGGGACATCTACAATGAGCAGTTCTTC. Translation gives CASTRTGDIYNEQFF.

The chain combines TRBV4-2 with TRBJ2-2; tentatively, D is TRBD2 (6 bases). Trimming removed 4 bases at V and 1 base at J, with 7 bases between. Germline V gives CDR1 LGHNA, CDR2 YNFKEQ. CDR3 length: 14 residues. In nucleotides, the CDR3 is TGTGCCAGCAGCCGGGAGGTGAACACCGGGGAGCTGTTTTTT. The encoded protein is CASSREVNTGELFF.

This clone was picked up a small number of times. V usage is TRBV29-1 and J usage is TRBJ1-2; D unresolved. V lost 0 bases and J 1 base, leaving 3 bases between the germline ends. The length of the CDR3 is 12 residues. Per the germline V gene, CDR1 is SQVTM and CDR2 is ANQGSEA. The CDR3 reads CSVEDHNYGYTF. The DNA of the CDR3 is TGCAGCGTTGAAGATCATAACTATGGCTACACCTTC.

V gene TRBV28 combines with J gene TRBJ1-2; D ambiguous. CDR1 and CDR2 (germline): MDHEN, SYDVKM. The V end was cut by 6 bases, the J end by 7 bases, with 21 bases between. This CDR3 has 15 residues. The CDR3 bases are TGTGCCAGCAGCCGATGGGAGTTTGAGCGTGGTGGCTACACCTTC. This sequence encodes CASSRWEFERGGYTF.

The chain uses TRBV29-1 and TRBJ1-2; D not resolved. The CDR3 is made up of 10 amino acids. Germline V gene sequence: CDR1 SQVTM, CDR2 ANQGSEA. V was shortened by 7 bases and J by 6 bases, with 9 bases between the two germline ends. CDR3 DNA sequence: TGCAGCGGGGGAGTAGATGGCTACACCTTC. This codes for CSGGVDGYTF.

This clone appeared a few times. The chain carries TRBV5-5 and TRBJ1-1; D unclear. CDR1 is SGHKS and CDR2 is YYEKEE in the germline V gene (reference sequence). This CDR3 region has 12 residues. Between the trimmed V and J ends, which lost 5 bases and 0 bases, there was a span of 5 bases. As DNA, the CDR3 is TGTGCCAGCAGTATCTTGAACACTGAAGCTTTCTTT. Residues: CASSILNTEAFF.

This chain connects TRBV7-2 to TRBJ2-2, with 8 bases that match TRBD1. Trimming at V came to 2 bases and at J to 9 bases, leaving 8 bases not matched to a gene. CDR1 and CDR2 (germline): SGHTA, FQGNSA. This CDR3 is built from 15 residues. CDR3 DNA sequence: TGTGCCAGCAGCTTACGGCAGGGGGCCAGCAGGGAGCTGTTTTTT. Its translation: CASSLRQGASRELFF. The full variable domain, rest sourced from reference TRBV7-2 and TRBJ2-2, is GAGVSQSPSNKVTEKGKDVELRCDPISGHTALYWYRQSLGQGLEFLIYFQGNSAPDKSGLPSDRFSAERTGGSVSTLTIQRTQQEDSAVYLCASSLRQGASRELFFGEGSRLTVL.

This clone was detected only a few times. This chain links TRBV7-9 with TRBJ2-3, with 9 bases that match TRBD1. This CDR3 is built from 14 residues. V gave up 10 bases and J gave up 4 bases; unmatched junction bases: 9. Germline V gives CDR1 SEHNR, CDR2 FQNEAQ (reference sequence). The CDR3 sequence: CATQRDRDADTQYF. In DNA, the CDR3 is TGTGCCACCCAGCGGGACAGGGATGCAGATACGCAGTATTTT.

V usage is TRBV7-3 and J usage is TRBJ2-7, with D hard to call. The CDR3 totals 14 residues. Deletions cut 0 bases from V and 7 bases from J, with 13 bases between. Germline V gene sequence: CDR1 SGHTA, CDR2 FQGTGA. The CDR3 DNA sequence: TGTGCCAGCAGCTTAACGATGATCCCAGCGGAGCAGTACTTC. It codes for CASSLTMIPAEQYF.

This clone showed up just a few times. The chain joins TRBV20-1 to TRBJ2-5, with D unclear. The better agreement between TRBJ2-7 and the DNA end casts doubt on the J call. CDR1 is DFQATT and CDR2 is SNEGSKA in the germline V gene (reference sequence). There are 11 residues in the CDR3. This chain's CDR3 is CSARWDYEQYF. Written as DNA, the CDR3 is TGCAGTGCTAGGTGGGACTACGAGCAGTACTTC.

The chain links TRBV4-2 to TRBJ1-2, with D perhaps matching TRBD1 (6 bases). Trimming removed 4 bases at V and 4 bases at J, with 19 bases between. Germline V CDR1 and CDR2: LGHNA, YNFKEQ. The CDR3 has 16 residues. The CDR3 is CASSRSGGRGTYGYTF. The CDR3 DNA is TGTGCCAGCAGCCGTTCTGGGGGAAGGGGGACCTATGGCTACACCTTC.

This clone was seen a few times. The gene calls are TRBV18 and TRBJ2-7; D is perhaps TRBD1 (7 bases). Germline CDR1 and CDR2: KGHSH and LQKENI. The CDR3 covers 12 residues. V was cut by 6 bases and J by 6 bases, with 12 bases left in between. CDR3: CASSQGGPEQYF. CDR3 nucleotide sequence: TGTGCCAGCTCCCAGGGGGGACCCGAGCAGTACTTC.

This clone was observed a handful of times. The DNA of the CDR3 is TGTGCCAGCAGTTTATGGGGGGCCAGGGCTTCTGGGGCCAACGTCCTGACTTTC. Protein: CASSLWGARASGANVLTF. V usage is TRBV28 and J usage is TRBJ2-6; weak D call: TRBD1 (6 bases). This CDR3 comprises 18 residues. The V gene lost 0 bases and the J gene lost 1 base, with 13 bases spanning the gap. The germline CDR1 and CDR2 sequences are MDHEN and SYDVKM.

This clone is deemed medium-sized. The chain is built from TRBV2 and TRBJ2-1; 10 positions agree with TRBD2. Germline CDR1 is SNHLY and CDR2 is FYNNEI. The V gene end was trimmed by 6 bases and the J gene end by 2 bases; junction bases not matched to a gene: 7. This CDR3 is 16 amino acids long. The CDR3: CASSLTGTSAYNEQFF. For the CDR3, the DNA is TGTGCCAGCAGCTTAACCGGGACTAGCGCCTACAATGAGCAGTTCTTC.

This rearrangement joins TRBV7-4 to TRBJ2-3, with 12 bases identical to TRBD2. CDR3 size: 16 residues. With 1 base clipped from V and 6 bases from J, the junction kept 5 bases outside the gene matches. Germline CDR1 is SGHVT and CDR2 is SQSDAQ. CDR3 region: CASSLETSGGSDTQYF. CDR3 sequence (DNA): TGTGCCAGCAGCTTAGAGACTAGCGGGGGCTCGGATACGCAGTATTTT.

CDR3 sequence: CASSVSSGRAVTYNEQFF. Here the CDR3 DNA reads TGTGCCAGCAGCGTGTCTAGCGGGAGGGCCGTTACCTACAATGAGCAGTTCTTC. J is TRBJ2-1 and V is TRBV9, with 12 nucleotides matching TRBD2. The germline V gene encodes CDR1 SGDLS and CDR2 YYNGEE. Trimming took 2 bases from V and 2 from J; bases not matched to a gene: 8. The CDR3 extends over 18 amino acids.

The chain is built from TRBV5-5 and TRBJ2-2; D is unclear. The V end lost 2 bases, the J end lost 1 base, and 6 bases lay between the germline ends. Germline V gene data show CDR1 as SGHKS and CDR2 as YYEKEE (reference sequence). The CDR3 loop spans 14 amino acids. This CDR3 reads CASSFSGNTGELFF. The CDR3 nucleotides are TGTGCCAGCAGCTTTTCGGGGAACACCGGGGAGCTGTTTTTT.

The J gene is TRBJ2-7, the V gene TRBV5-5; D is perhaps TRBD1 (5 bases). In germline, CDR1 is SGHKS, CDR2 YYEKEE (reference sequence). Between the trimmed V and J ends, which lost 3 bases and 2 bases, there was a span of 12 bases. The CDR3 is 14 residues long. CDR3 residues: CASSSRQSAYEQYF. The CDR3 nucleotides are TGTGCCAGCAGCTCACGACAGAGCGCCTACGAGCAGTACTTC. The variable domain in full, with the rest retrieved from reference TRBV5-5 and TRBJ2-7, is DAGVTQSPTHLIKTRGQQVTLRCSPISGHKSVSWYQQVLGQGPQFIFQYYEKEERGRGNFPDRFSARQFPNYSSELNVNALLLGDSALYLCASSSRQSAYEQYFGPGTRLTVT.

Only one count was recorded for this clone. The chain uses TRBV28 and TRBJ1-2, with D tentatively TRBD1 (6 bases). The CDR3 length is 15 residues. V lost 2 bases and J 5 bases, leaving 15 bases between the germline ends. CDR1 is MDHEN, CDR2 SYDVKM, per germline. The CDR3 here is CASSLDRQVVYGYTF. The CDR3 bases are TGTGCCAGCAGTTTAGATCGACAGGTGGTGTATGGCTACACCTTC.

The V and J genes are TRBV5-1 and TRBJ2-1, with 11 positions matching TRBD1. CDR1 SGHRS and CDR2 YFSETQ come from the germline V gene. V shed 4 bases, J shed 4 bases, and the junction held 7 bases outside the gene matches. The CDR3 contains 16 residues. The CDR3 region is CASSRGQGAGYNEQFF. The DNA for the CDR3 is TGCGCCAGCAGCCGCGGACAGGGGGCTGGATACAATGAGCAGTTCTTC.